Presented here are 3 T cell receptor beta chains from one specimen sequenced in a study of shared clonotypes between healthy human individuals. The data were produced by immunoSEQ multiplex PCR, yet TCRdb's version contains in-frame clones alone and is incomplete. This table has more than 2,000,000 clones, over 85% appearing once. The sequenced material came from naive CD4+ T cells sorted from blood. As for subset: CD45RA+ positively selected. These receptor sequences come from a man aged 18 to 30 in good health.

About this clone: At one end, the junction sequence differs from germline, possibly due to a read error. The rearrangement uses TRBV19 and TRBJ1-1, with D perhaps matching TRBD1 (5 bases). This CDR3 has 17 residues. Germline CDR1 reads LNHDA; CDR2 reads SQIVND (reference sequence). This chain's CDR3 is CASSIASRGAVNAEAFF. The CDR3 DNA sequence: TGTGCCAGTAGTATAGCATCGAGAGGGGCAGTGAACGCTGAAGCTTTCTTT.

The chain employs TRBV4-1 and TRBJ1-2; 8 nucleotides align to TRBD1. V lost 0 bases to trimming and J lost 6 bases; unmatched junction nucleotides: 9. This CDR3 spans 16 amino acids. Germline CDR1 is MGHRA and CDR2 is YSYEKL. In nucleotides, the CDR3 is TGCGCCAGCAGCCAAGATAAAAACAGGGGGTCTGATGGCTACACCTTC. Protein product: CASSQDKNRGSDGYTF.

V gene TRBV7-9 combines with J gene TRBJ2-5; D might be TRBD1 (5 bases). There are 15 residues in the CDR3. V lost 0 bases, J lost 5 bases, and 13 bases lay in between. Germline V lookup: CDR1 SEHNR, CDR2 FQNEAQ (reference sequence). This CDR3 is CASSLATLPGETQYF. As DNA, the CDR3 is TGTGCCAGCAGCTTAGCGACTCTCCCAGGGGAGACCCAGTACTTC. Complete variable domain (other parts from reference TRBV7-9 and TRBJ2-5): DTGVSQNPRHKITKRGQNVTFRCDPISEHNRLYWYRQTLGQGPEFLTYFQNEAQLEKSRLLSDRFSAERPKGSFSTLEIQRTEQGDSAMYLCASSLATLPGETQYFGPGTRLLVL.